The 15 T cell receptor beta chains below all came from one sample that was sequenced in a study of T cells in Graves' hyperthyroidism and ophthalmopathy. RNA transcripts provided the source from which TCR beta CDR3 regions were amplified. First-round RT-PCR targeting the TCR CDR3 was performed with the HTBI primer set. TCRdb re-called the multiplex PCR reads with MiXCR, one entry per CDR3 protein. The repertoire holds 400,000 to 500,000 distinct CDR3 sequences, with around 13% as singletons. The source material was blood. The receptors shown here come from a woman younger than 30 with Graves' hyperthyroidism.

This clonotype was picked up many times. This sequence joins TRBV7-2 and TRBJ2-1, with D unclear. Germline lookup yields CDR1 SGHTA and CDR2 FQGNSA. The CDR3 has 13 residues. The V end was cut by 9 bases, the J end by 7 bases, with 16 bases between. The chain's CDR3 is CASVGLVGNEQFF. The DNA for the CDR3 is TGTGCCAGTGTTGGATTAGTGGGGAATGAGCAGTTCTTC.

There are many counts of this clonotype. The V call is TRBV12-3 or TRBV12-4, the J call TRBJ1-1, with no clear D. The V gene lost 1 base and the J gene lost 12 bases, with 9 bases spanning the gap. The CDR3 runs 11 residues. The CDR3, as DNA: TGTGCCAGCAGTTTAGATGGGGTGACTTTCTTT. It translates to CASSLDGVTFF.

This clonotype was picked up a small number of times. The junction shows a germline mismatch at one end, possibly a read error. The CDR3 spells CVSTLPRTGEAFF. CDR3 DNA: TGTGTCAGTACATTACCTCGGACAGGGGAAGCTTTCTTT. V and J are TRBV19 and TRBJ1-1, with 8 bases that match TRBD1. This CDR3 is built from 13 residues. Germline CDR1 LNHDA, CDR2 SQIVND (reference sequence).

This clonotype has ten or more counts. The rearrangement links TRBV11-2 to TRBJ1-1; D ambiguous. The CDR3 is 15 amino acids. Germline V gene data show CDR1 as SGHAT and CDR2 as FQNNGV. The V gene lost 2 bases and the J gene lost 0 bases, with 10 bases spanning the gap. The DNA for the CDR3 is TGTGCCAGCAGCTTAACAGATTCCATGAACACTGAAGCTTTCTTT. This sequence encodes CASSLTDSMNTEAFF.

On this clonotype itself: One base away lies a much larger clone, so this may be a sequencing read error. The chain combines TRBV11-2 with TRBJ2-1; D is ambiguous. The CDR3 consists of 14 residues. Germline V lookup: CDR1 SGHAT, CDR2 FQNNGV. The CDR3 loop reads CASSLPRAYNEQSF. CDR3 nucleotide sequence: TGTGCCAGCAGCTTACCCCGGGCATACAATGAGCAGTCCTTC.

This clonotype was counted many times. J is TRBJ2-6 and V is TRBV2, with 7 positions matching TRBD1. The germline V gene has CDR1 SNHLY and CDR2 FYNNEI. This CDR3 contains 19 residues. Losses at the gene ends were 3 bases for V and 4 bases for J; bases not matched to a gene: 15. CDR3 region: CASSEPPGTASQGANVLTF. In DNA, the CDR3 is TGTGCCAGCAGTGAGCCCCCCGGGACAGCCTCCCAAGGGGCCAACGTCCTGACTTTC.

The chain couples TRBV28 to TRBJ2-6; no clear D gene. The CDR3 sequence is 16 residues long. Germline V gene data show CDR1 as MDHEN and CDR2 as SYDVKM. V lost 4 bases and J lost 0, with 10 bases in between. CDR3 residues: CASSSQTRSGANVLTF. In DNA, the CDR3 is TGTGCCAGCAGTTCCCAGACCCGCTCTGGGGCCAACGTCCTGACTTTC.

This clonotype was picked up many times. The V call is TRBV28, the J call TRBJ1-5; weak D call: TRBD1 (5 bases). Trimming cost V 7 bases and J 7 bases, with 11 bases left between them. The CDR3 consists of 12 residues. Germline loops: CDR1 MDHEN, CDR2 SYDVKM. In nucleotides, the CDR3 is TGTGCCAGCATGGGGGAGGAGCAGCCCCAGCATTTT. Its translation: CASMGEEQPQHF.

The sample holds many counts of this clonotype. This sequence joins TRBV28 and TRBJ1-1; no clear D. Looked up from germline, CDR1 is MDHEN and CDR2 is SYDVKM. V lost 2 bases and J lost 3, with 4 bases in between. This CDR3 comprises 12 residues. The CDR3 sequence is CASSLGYTEAFF. In nucleotides, the CDR3 is TGTGCCAGCAGTTTAGGGTACACTGAAGCTTTCTTT.

This clonotype was seen at least ten times. The chain uses TRBV5-1 and TRBJ2-1, with 10 bases fitting TRBD2. CDR1 is SGHRS and CDR2 is YFSETQ in the germline V gene. The ends lost 3 bases at V and 7 bases at J; junction bases unmatched: 10. The CDR3 is 16 residues long. The CDR3 bases are TGCGCCAGCAGCTGGGGTGCTAGCGGGAGTGTGAATGAGCAGTTCTTC. Translating it yields CASSWGASGSVNEQFF. Supplemented by reference TRBV5-1 and TRBJ2-1, the full variable domain reads KAGVTQTPRYLIKTRGQQVTLSCSPISGHRSVSWYQQTPGQGLQFLFEYFSETQRNKGNFPGRFSGRQFSNSRSEMNVSTLELGDSALYLCASSWGASGSVNEQFFGPGTRLTVL.

This clonotype has at least ten counts. The chain has TRBV7-8 and TRBJ2-3; TRBD2 agrees at 7 bases. The CDR3 covers 16 residues. CDR1 is SGHVS, CDR2 FQNEAQ, per germline. V dropped 1 base and J dropped 2; count of bases not matched to a gene: 6. The CDR3 is CASSLGDSGYTDTQYF. In DNA, the CDR3 is TGTGCCAGCAGCTTAGGTGATAGCGGGTACACAGATACGCAGTATTTT.

In this sample, this clonotype turned up many times. This rearrangement joins TRBV12-3 or TRBV12-4 to TRBJ2-1; 8 nucleotides align to TRBD2. CDR3 length equals 16 residues. Trimming took 1 base from V and 6 from J; bases not matched to a gene: 8. The CDR3 sequence: CASSLGVAGGANEQFF. The CDR3 nucleotides are TGTGCCAGCAGTTTAGGGGTGGCGGGAGGTGCCAATGAGCAGTTCTTC.

At least ten counts were recorded for this clonotype. The genes are TRBV2 and TRBJ1-1; D remains ambiguous. Deletions cut 1 base from V and 5 bases from J, with 8 bases between. The V gene's germline CDR1 is SNHLY and CDR2 FYNNEI. The CDR3 spans 13 residues. The CDR3 region is CASSEERRTEAFF. CDR3 sequence (DNA): TGTGCCAGCAGTGAAGAGAGGAGGACTGAAGCTTTCTTT.

This clonotype was observed a few times. V gene TRBV5-6 combines with J gene TRBJ2-2, with 16 bases that match TRBD2. This CDR3 has 17 residues. J lost 6 bases, V lost 1 base, and 3 bases had no gene match. Looked up from germline, CDR1 is SGHDT and CDR2 is YYEEEE. Here the CDR3 DNA reads TGTGCCAGCAGCTTGTCCGGGACTAGCGGGAGGGCCGGGGAGCTGTTTTTT. Translating it yields CASSLSGTSGRAGELFF.

This clonotype was seen more than once but under ten times. The chain links TRBV20-1 to TRBJ2-5, with D perhaps TRBD2 (6 bases). V was shortened by 6 bases and J by 2 bases, with 13 bases between the two germline ends. Germline V gene sequence: CDR1 DFQATT, CDR2 SNEGSKA (reference sequence). The CDR3 contains 13 residues. The CDR3 protein is CSADLAVQETQYF. The CDR3 coding sequence is TGCAGTGCGGACTTAGCGGTTCAAGAGACCCAGTACTTC.